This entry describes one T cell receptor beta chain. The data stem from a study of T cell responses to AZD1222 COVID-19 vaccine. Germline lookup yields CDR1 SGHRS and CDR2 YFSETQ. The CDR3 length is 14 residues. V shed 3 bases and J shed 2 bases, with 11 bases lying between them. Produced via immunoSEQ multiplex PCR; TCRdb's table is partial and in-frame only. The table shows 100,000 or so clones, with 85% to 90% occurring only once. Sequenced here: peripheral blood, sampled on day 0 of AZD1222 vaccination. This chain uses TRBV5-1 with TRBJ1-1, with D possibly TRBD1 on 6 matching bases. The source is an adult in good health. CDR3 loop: CASSWTDRNTEAFF. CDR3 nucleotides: TGCGCCAGCAGCTGGACGGACAGAAACACTGAAGCTTTCTTT.